The entry below gives a single T cell receptor beta chain sequence along with its context. CDR1 is MNHEY and CDR2 is SVGEGT in the germline V gene. CDR3 length: 13 amino acids. Trimming took 5 bases from V and 2 from J; bases not matched to a gene: 3. This record comes from a study of blood T cell repertoires in COVID-19. Study at large: The analysed material was cDNA or gDNA that came from T cells, B-cell-depleted T cells, or PBMCs.

Source study methods: Estimation of nucleated cell counts relied on the amplification of reference gene primers. Profiled with immunoSEQ multiplex PCR; TCRdb holds only in-frame clones, not every one. V, J and clone size were drawn from that table, and D and trimming were deduced from the DNA. This sample has approximately 96,000 clones, with around nine tenths found just once. This TCR derives from a woman older than 75 with acute or convalescent COVID-19. The material sequenced was peripheral blood. This chain joins TRBV6-2 or TRBV6-3 and TRBJ2-7, with 7 positions matching TRBD1. CDR3 protein: CASSQTGPYEQYF. The CDR3 DNA follows: TGTGCCAGCAGTCAGACAGGGCCCTACGAGCAGTACTTC.